This T cell receptor (beta chain) was recorded in a study of T cells in tuberculosis. Turning to this clone: Its antigen is not known.

Study results and caveats: Smaller distances to GMM-specific TCRs suggested their expansion in active tuberculosis. Samples were chosen by availability of cryopreserved specimens. Shorter CDR3-alpha in active tuberculosis partly drove smaller distances.

Sequencing used immunoSEQ multiplex PCR; TCRdb keeps in-frame clones, though not all of them. The data contain approximately 30,000 clones, approximately 96% of them singletons. The CDR3 consists of 14 residues. Germline CDR1 SGHRS, CDR2 YFSETQ. V shed 1 base and J shed 1 base, with 8 bases lying between them. The sequence derives from a donor aged 10-29 years with latent tuberculosis or without tuberculosis infection. The chain links TRBV5-1 to TRBJ1-1; a weak D match, TRBD1 (6 bases). Sample: PBMCs. The CDR3 here is CASSLTRGNTEAFF. Written as DNA, the CDR3 is TGCGCCAGCAGCTTGACCAGGGGGAACACTGAAGCTTTCTTT.